This entry features one T cell receptor beta chain sequence. A much larger clone differs by one base, so this may be a read error. The sample originates from a study of T cells in Graves' hyperthyroidism and ophthalmopathy. The investigators amplified TCR beta CDR3 regions from RNA transcripts. HTBI primers were used for first-round RT-PCR of the TCR CDR3. One entry per CDR3 protein results from TCRdb running MiXCR on the multiplex PCR reads. The sample shows roughly 510,000 distinct CDR3 sequences, more than 20% of them seen only once. Germline V CDR1 and CDR2: WSHSY, SAAADI. After removal of 8 bases from V and 7 bases from J, the junction contained 4 bases not matched to a gene. There are 13 residues in the CDR3. Graves' hyperthyroidism was deemed stable absent ophthalmopathy progression within 18 months.

This receptor was taken from a man between 18 and 29 years old with Graves' hyperthyroidism. The rearrangement links TRBV10-2 to TRBJ2-2, with TRBD1 matching over 10 bases. Sequencing was performed on blood. CDR3 residues: CASGTGVLGELFF. CDR3 nucleotides: TGCGCCAGCGGGACAGGGGTGCTCGGGGAGCTGTTTTTT.